This TCR beta chain was captured in a study of blood T cells in healthy people across ages. Study outcomes and limitations: Investigators viewed diversity estimates from one million T cells as underestimates, the study reported.

A second about 7 to 11 cycle PCR used barcoded and J-beta primers. From the 5' RACE reads, TCRdb called clonotypes with MiXCR, one entry per CDR3 protein. Here the sample spans about 970,000 distinct CDR3 sequences, 45% to 60% being singletons. Germline CDR1 and CDR2: DFQATT and SNEGSKA (reference sequence). CDR3 length: 13 amino acids. Trimming took off 7 bases at V and 2 bases at J, with 14 bases between the two ends. This clonotype was detected a few times. Its antigen is unknown. The source material was blood. The V call is TRBV20-1, the J call TRBJ1-2; a weak D match, TRBD1 (6 bases). This sequence originates from a woman between 55 and 75 years old in good health. In DNA, the CDR3 is TGCAGTGTTGTACCGGGACAAAACTATGGCTACACCTTC. Its protein is CSVVPGQNYGYTF.